The sequence of this T cell receptor (beta chain) was determined in a study of vaccination and CD4 T cells after COVID-19. In the case of this clonotype: Its cognate antigen is unknown.

The sample's treatment: 10-day PBMC culture with coronavirus spike peptide pools or control peptides (ViraFEST assay). Investigators obtained the unexposed donor's CD4+ T cells before the COVID-19 pandemic (2011-2018). The Oncomine TCR Beta short-read assay was what sequenced the DNA obtained from cultured CD4+ T cells. TCRdb independently ran MiXCR on the PCR reads; one entry per CDR3 protein. The sample lists 4,500 to 5,500 distinct CDR3 sequences; 60% were seen once. The CDR3 consists of 13 residues. V shed 2 bases, J shed 10 bases, and the junction held 7 bases outside the gene matches. CDR1 is MNHEY and CDR2 is SVGAGI in the germline V gene.

The chain is built from TRBV6-5 and TRBJ1-1; TRBD1 matches 7 bases. The sequence was collected from a human donor in good health. Sequencing input: CD4+ T cells from blood, cultured in vitro. In nucleotides, the CDR3 is TGTGCCAGCAGTTACATACCCCAGGGGGGAGCTTTCTTT. It is translated as CASSYIPQGGAFF.